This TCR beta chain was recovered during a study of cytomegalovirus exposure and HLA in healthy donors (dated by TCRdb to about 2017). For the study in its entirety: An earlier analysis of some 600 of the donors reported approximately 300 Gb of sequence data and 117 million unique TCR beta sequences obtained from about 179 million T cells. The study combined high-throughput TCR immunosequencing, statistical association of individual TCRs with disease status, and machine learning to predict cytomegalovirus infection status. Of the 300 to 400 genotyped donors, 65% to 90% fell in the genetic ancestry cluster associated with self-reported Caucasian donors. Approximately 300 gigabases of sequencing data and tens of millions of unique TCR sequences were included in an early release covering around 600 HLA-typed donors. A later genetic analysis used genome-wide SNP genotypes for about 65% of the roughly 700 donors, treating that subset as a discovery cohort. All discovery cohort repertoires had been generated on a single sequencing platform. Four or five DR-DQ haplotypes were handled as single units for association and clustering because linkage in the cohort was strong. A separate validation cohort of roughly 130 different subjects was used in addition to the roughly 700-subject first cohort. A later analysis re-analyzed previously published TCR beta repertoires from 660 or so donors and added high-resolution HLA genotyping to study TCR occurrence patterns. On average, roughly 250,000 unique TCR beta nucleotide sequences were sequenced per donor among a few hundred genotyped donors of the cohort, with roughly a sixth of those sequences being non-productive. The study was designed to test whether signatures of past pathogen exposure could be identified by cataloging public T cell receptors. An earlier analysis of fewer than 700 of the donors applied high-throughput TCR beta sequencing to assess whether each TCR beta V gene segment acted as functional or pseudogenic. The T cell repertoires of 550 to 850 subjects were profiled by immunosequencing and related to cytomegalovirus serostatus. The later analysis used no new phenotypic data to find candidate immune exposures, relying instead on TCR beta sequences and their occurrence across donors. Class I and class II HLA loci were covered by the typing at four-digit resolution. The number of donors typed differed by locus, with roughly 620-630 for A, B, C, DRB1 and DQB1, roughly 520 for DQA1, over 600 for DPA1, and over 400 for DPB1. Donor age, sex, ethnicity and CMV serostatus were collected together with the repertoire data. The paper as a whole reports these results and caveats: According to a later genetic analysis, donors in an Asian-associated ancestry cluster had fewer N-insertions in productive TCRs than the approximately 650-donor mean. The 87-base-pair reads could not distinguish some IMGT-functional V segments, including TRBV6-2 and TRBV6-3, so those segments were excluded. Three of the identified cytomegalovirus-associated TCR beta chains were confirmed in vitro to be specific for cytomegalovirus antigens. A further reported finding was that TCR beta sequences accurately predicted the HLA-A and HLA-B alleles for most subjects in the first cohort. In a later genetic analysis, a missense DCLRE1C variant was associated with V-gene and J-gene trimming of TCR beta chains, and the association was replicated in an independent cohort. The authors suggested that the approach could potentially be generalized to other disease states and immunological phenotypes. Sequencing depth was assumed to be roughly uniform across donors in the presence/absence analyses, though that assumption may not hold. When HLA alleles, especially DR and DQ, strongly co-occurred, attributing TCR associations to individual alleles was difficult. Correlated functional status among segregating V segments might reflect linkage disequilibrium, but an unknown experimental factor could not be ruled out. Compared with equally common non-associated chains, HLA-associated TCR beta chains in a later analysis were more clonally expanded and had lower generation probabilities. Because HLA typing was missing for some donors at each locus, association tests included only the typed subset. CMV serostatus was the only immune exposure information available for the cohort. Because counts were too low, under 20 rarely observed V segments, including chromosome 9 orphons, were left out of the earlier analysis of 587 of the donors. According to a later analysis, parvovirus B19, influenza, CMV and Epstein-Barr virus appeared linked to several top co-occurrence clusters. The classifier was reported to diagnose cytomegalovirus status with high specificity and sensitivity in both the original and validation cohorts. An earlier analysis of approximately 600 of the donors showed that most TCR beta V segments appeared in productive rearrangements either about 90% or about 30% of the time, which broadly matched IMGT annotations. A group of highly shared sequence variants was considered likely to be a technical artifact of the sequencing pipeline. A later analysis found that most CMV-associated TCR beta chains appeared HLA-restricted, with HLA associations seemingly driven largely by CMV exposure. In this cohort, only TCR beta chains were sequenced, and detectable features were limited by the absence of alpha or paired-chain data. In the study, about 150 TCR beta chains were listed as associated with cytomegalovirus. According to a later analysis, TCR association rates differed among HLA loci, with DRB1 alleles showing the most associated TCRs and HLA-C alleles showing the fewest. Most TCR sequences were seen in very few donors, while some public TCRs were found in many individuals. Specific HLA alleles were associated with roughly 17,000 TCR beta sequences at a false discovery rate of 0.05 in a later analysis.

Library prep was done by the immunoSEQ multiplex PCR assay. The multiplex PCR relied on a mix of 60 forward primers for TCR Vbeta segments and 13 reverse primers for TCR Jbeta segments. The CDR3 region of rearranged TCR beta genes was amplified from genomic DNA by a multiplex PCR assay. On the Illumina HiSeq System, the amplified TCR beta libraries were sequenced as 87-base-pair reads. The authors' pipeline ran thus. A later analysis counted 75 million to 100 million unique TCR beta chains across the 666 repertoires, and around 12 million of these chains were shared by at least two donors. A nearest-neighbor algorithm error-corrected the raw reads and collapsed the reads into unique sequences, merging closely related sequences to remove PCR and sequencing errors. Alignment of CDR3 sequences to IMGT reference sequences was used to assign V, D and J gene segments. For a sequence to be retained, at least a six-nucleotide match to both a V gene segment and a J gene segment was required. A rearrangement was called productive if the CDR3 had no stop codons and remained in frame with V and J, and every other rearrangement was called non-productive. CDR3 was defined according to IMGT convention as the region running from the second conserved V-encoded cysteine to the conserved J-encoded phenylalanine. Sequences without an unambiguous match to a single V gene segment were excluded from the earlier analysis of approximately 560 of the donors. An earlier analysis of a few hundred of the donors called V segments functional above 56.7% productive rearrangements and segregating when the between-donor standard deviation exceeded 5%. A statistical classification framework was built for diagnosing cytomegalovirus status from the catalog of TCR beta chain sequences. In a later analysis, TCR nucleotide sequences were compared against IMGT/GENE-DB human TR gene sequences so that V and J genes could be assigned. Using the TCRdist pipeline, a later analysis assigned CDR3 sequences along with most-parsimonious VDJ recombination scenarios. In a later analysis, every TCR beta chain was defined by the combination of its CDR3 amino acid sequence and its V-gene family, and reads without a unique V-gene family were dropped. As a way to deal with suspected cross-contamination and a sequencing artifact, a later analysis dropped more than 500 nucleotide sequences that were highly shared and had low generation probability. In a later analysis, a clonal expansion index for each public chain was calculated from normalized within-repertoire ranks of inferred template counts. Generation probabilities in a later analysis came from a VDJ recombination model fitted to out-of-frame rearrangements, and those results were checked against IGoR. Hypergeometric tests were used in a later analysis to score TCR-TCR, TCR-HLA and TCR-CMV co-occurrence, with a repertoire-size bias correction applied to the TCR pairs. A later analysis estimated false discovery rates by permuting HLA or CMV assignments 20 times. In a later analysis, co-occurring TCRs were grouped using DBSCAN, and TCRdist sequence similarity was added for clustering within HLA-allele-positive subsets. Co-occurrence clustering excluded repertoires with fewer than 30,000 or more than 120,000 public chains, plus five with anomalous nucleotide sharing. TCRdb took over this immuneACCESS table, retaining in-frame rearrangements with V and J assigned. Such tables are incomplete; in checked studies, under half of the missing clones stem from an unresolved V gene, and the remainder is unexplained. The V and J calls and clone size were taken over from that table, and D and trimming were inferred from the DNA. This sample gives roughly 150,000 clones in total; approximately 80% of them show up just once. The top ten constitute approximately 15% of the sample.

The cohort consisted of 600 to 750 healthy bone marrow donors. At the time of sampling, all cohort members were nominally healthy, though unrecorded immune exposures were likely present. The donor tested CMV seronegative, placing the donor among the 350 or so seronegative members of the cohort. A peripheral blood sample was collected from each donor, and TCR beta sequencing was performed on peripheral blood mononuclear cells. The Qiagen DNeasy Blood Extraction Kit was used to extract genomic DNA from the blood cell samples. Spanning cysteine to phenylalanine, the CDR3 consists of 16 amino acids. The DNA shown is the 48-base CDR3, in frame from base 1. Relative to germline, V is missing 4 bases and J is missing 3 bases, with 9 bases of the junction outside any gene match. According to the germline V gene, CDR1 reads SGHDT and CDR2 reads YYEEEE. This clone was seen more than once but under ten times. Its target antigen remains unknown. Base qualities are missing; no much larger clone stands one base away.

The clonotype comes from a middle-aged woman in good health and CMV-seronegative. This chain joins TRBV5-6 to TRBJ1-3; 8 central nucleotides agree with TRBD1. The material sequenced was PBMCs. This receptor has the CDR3 CASSIDRGTVGNTIYF. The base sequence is TGTGCCAGCAGCATTGACAGGGGCACCGTTGGAAACACCATATATTTT.